This T cell receptor beta chain was obtained from a study of blood T cell repertoires in COVID-19. In the study overall: PBMCs, B-cell-depleted T cells, or T cells were the source of the cDNA or gDNA that made up the material.

Per the original data handling: Quantification of nucleated cells was approximated via reference gene primer amplification. Some clones are missing from TCRdb's copy, which holds only in-frame ones; the method was immunoSEQ multiplex PCR. D and trimming come from the DNA, and the V and J calls and clone size come from that table. The table includes 150,000 to 200,000 clones, 70% to 90% detected once. V was pared by 0 bases and J by 0 bases, with 12 bases between. The CDR3 is made up of 16 amino acids. Per germline, CDR1 SGHDT and CDR2 YYEEEE. This clonotype was obtained from a man in his sixties or seventies with active or convalescent COVID-19. Material: peripheral blood. The V gene is TRBV5-6, the J gene TRBJ1-2; D uncertain. The CDR3 reads CASSLEVSYPNYGYTF. As DNA, the CDR3 is TGTGCCAGCAGCTTGGAAGTCAGTTACCCTAACTATGGCTACACCTTC. The whole variable domain, filled in from reference TRBV5-6 and TRBJ1-2, reads DAGVTQSPTHLIKTRGQQVTLRCSPKSGHDTVSWYQQALGQGPQFIFQYYEEEERQRGNFPDRFSGHQFPNYSSELNVNALLLGDSALYLCASSLEVSYPNYGYTFGSGTRLTVV.